This TCR beta chain was obtained from a study of cytomegalovirus exposure and HLA in healthy donors. As for this clone: Its target is not known.

The PCR was carried out with 60 Vbeta primers and 13 Jbeta primers. TCRdb's copy holds only in-frame clones and misses some; the assay was immunoSEQ multiplex PCR. The sample holds 110,000 to 150,000 clones, around four fifths seen once. Study-wide findings and caveats: Most TCR sequences proved rare, with some public TCRs found in many donors. Solely CMV serostatus was available to characterize immune exposure.

The material sequenced was PBMCs. The sequence came from a female donor in good health and CMV-seronegative.

Written as DNA, the CDR3 is TGTGCCAGCAGCTTGCGGACTAGCGGAAACACCGGGGAGCTGTTTTTT. It specifies CASSLRTSGNTGELFF. The rearrangement links TRBV5-6 to TRBJ2-2, with 10 bases matching TRBD2. Losses at the gene ends were 1 base for V and 2 bases for J; bases not matched to a gene: 2. CDR1 and CDR2 from the germline V gene are SGHDT and YYEEEE. This CDR3 spans 16 amino acids.